Below, 2 T cell receptor beta chains from the same sample are listed, as sequenced in a study of shared clonotypes between healthy human individuals. Assay: immunoSEQ multiplex PCR; the TCRdb copy retains only in-frame clones and omits some. The table records 2 million to 3 million clones, around 94% of them present only once. Sequencing was carried out using naive CD4+ T cells sorted from blood. Subset: CD45RA+ positively selected. The receptor source for this set is a man younger than 35 in good health.

The chain joins TRBV6-6 to TRBJ2-5; TRBD2 might be the D (6 bases). The V end was cut by 7 bases, the J end by 5 bases, with 17 bases between. CDR3 length equals 14 residues. Germline V gene lookup returns CDR1 MNHNY and CDR2 SVGAGI (reference sequence). CDR3: CASNTGLLYETQYF. The DNA of the CDR3 is TGTGCCAGCAACACGGGACTCCTTTATGAGACCCAGTACTTC.

The chain joins TRBV5-6 to TRBJ2-5, with D maybe TRBD1 (5 bases). The CDR3 spans 15 residues. Germline V lookup: CDR1 SGHDT, CDR2 YYEEEE. V was pared by 0 bases and J by 4 bases, with 13 bases between. The CDR3 DNA reads TGTGCCAGCAGCTTGGTGGGCAGGGCCTTAGAGACCCAGTACTTC. It encodes CASSLVGRALETQYF.